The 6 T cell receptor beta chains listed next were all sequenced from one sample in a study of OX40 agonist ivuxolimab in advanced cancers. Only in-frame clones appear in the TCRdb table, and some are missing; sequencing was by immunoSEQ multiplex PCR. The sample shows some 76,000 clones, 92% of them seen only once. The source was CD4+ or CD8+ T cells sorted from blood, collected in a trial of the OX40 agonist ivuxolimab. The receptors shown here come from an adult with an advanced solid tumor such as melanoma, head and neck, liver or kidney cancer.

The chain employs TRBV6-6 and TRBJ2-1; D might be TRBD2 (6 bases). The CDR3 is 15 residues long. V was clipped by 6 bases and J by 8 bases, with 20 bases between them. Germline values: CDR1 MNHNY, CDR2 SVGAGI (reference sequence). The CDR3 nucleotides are TGTGCCAGCAGGGCGTTGGAGGGCCAAACGGATGAGCAGTTCTTC. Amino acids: CASRALEGQTDEQFF.

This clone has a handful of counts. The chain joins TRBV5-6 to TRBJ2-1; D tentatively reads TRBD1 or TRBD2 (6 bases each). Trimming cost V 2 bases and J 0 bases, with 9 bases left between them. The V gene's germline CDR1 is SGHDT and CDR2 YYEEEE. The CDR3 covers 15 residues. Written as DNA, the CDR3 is TGTGCCAGCAGCTTCGGGGGCTACTCCTACAATGAGCAGTTCTTC. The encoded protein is CASSFGGYSYNEQFF. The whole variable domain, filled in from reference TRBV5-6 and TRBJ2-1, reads DAGVTQSPTHLIKTRGQQVTLRCSPKSGHDTVSWYQQALGQGPQFIFQYYEEEERQRGNFPDRFSGHQFPNYSSELNVNALLLGDSALYLCASSFGGYSYNEQFFGPGTRLTVL.

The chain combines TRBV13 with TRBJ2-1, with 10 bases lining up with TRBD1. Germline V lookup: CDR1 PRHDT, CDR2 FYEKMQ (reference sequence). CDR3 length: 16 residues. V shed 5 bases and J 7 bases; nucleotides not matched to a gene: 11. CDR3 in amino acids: CASSDPRDRGRNEQFF. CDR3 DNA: TGTGCCAGCAGCGACCCCCGGGACAGGGGTCGAAATGAGCAGTTCTTC.

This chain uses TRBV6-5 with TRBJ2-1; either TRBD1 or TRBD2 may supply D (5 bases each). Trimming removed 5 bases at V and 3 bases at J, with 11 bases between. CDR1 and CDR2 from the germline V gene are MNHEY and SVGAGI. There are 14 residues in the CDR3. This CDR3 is CASSTGTSYNEQFF. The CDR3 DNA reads TGTGCCAGCAGTACCGGGACCAGCTACAATGAGCAGTTCTTC.

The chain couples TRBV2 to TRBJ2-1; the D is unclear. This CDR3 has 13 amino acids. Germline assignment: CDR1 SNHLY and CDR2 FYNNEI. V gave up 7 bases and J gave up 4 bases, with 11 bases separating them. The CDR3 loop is CASTSGPYNEQFF. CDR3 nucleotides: TGTGCCAGCACTTCAGGCCCTTACAATGAGCAGTTCTTC.

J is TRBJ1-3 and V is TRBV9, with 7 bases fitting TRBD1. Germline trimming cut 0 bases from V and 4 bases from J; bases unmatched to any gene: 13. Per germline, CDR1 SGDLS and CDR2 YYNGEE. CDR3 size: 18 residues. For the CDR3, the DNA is TGTGCCAGCAGCGTAGGGATCATACAGGGGCCGTCGGGAAACACCATATATTTT. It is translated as CASSVGIIQGPSGNTIYF.